This T cell receptor beta chain was profiled in a study of CD8 T cells in Susac syndrome. General study findings and limits: TCR sequencing and HLA analysis covered a relatively small number of individuals.

From blood CD8+ and CD4+ T cells, the TCR beta chain was sequenced. Healthy donors constituted the control group, matched for age and sex. Negative magnetic isolation gave CD8+ and CD4+ cells; FACS enriched CD8+ TEMRA. CDR1 and CDR2 (germline): MDHEN, SYDVKM. Germline trimming cut 5 bases from V and 3 bases from J; bases unmatched to any gene: 8. The CDR3 runs to 16 residues. Random hexamers served to reverse transcribe about 0.45 to 1 ug RNA. Each CDR3 protein gets one entry after TCRdb re-called the immunoSEQ multiplex PCR reads with MiXCR. The sample records some 120,000 distinct CDR3 sequences, roughly 94% being singletons. On this clonotype: Its antigen remains unidentified.

Sequenced material: CD4+ T cells from PBMCs. The chain has TRBV28 and TRBJ2-7; 12 positions agree with TRBD2. This receptor was identified in a human donor in good health. As DNA, the CDR3 is TGTGCCAGCAGTCCCCCTGGACTAGCGGGAAACTACGAGCAGTACTTC. Protein sequence: CASSPPGLAGNYEQYF.